The next 26 T cell receptor beta chains were all read from a single sample in a study of regulatory T cells in long-lasting Graves disease. Documented time point: newly diagnosed GD, antithyroid drugs for less than 3 months. From RNA extracted from PBMCs, the TCR library was made. Through Arm-PCR of CDR3 regions and iRepertoire HTBI primers, TCR beta libraries were built. TCRdb itself ran the multiplex PCR reads through MiXCR, one entry per CDR3 protein. The data contain about 470,000 distinct CDR3 sequences, around 15% of them singletons. These records were also assigned to another study, of T cells in Graves' hyperthyroidism and ophthalmopathy.

Here the sequenced sample was peripheral blood mononuclear cells (PBMCs), taken at new diagnosis, from a patient treated with antithyroid drugs. The receptors originated from a man in his forties with Graves disease.

The rearrangement links TRBV13 to TRBJ2-3; 9 positions agree with TRBD2. Trimming took 5 bases from V and 6 from J; bases not matched to a gene: 12. CDR1 PRHDT and CDR2 FYEKMQ come from the germline V gene (reference sequence). The CDR3 runs to 16 residues. The CDR3 spells CASSPEGAGGPDTQYF. The CDR3 coding sequence is TGTGCCAGCAGCCCCGAAGGGGCGGGAGGGCCGGATACGCAGTATTTT.

This clonotype was seen ten or more times. V and J are TRBV20-1 and TRBJ1-1; 7 bases fit TRBD1. The CDR3 runs to 15 residues. CDR1 and CDR2 (germline): DFQATT, SNEGSKA (reference sequence). V lost 4 bases to trimming and J lost 1 base; unmatched junction nucleotides: 9. The DNA for the CDR3 is TGCAGTGCTACGGGAGGGGGCGCGGCGAACACTGAAGCTTTCTTT. Its protein product is CSATGGGAANTEAFF.

This clonotype was recorded at least ten times. The V call is TRBV7-8, the J call TRBJ2-6; D not certain. Per the germline V gene, CDR1 is SGHVS and CDR2 is FQNEAQ. The germline V and J ends were trimmed by 5 bases and 4 bases, with 12 bases remaining between them. The CDR3 is 15 residues long. The CDR3 reads CASSQIGFGANVLTF. In DNA, the CDR3 is TGTGCCAGCAGCCAGATAGGGTTCGGGGCCAACGTCCTGACTTTC.

This clonotype has a handful of counts. The chain joins TRBV10-3 to TRBJ2-1, with 8 bases identical to TRBD2. The V segment lost 8 bases and the J segment 4 bases; nucleotides outside the gene matches: 7. This CDR3 is built from 14 residues. CDR1 is ENHRY, CDR2 SYGVKD, per germline. CDR3 in amino acids: CAISDSGAYNEQFF. Here the CDR3 DNA reads TGTGCCATCTCCGATAGCGGGGCTTACAATGAGCAGTTCTTC.

There are many counts of this clonotype. V is TRBV5-1 and J is TRBJ1-1, with D hard to call. The germline V gene encodes CDR1 SGHRS and CDR2 YFSETQ. The CDR3 runs to 15 residues. The V gene lost 0 bases and the J gene lost 0 bases, with 9 bases spanning the gap. The CDR3 loop reads CASSLGRQVNTEAFF. In DNA form, the CDR3 reads TGCGCCAGCAGCTTGGGTCGGCAAGTGAACACTGAAGCTTTCTTT.

On this clonotype itself: A read error may explain this, as a much larger clone is one base away. The CDR3 is CASSKFSGTSGRSRQYF. Written as DNA, the CDR3 is TGTGCCAGCAGCAAATTCTCCGGGACTAGCGGGAGGAGCCGTCAGTATTTT. This sequence joins TRBV2 and TRBJ2-3; 15 bases line up with TRBD2. With 6 bases clipped from V and 12 bases from J, the junction kept 16 bases outside the gene matches. This CDR3 has 17 residues. The germline V gene encodes CDR1 SNHLY and CDR2 FYNNEI. The entire variable domain, with the rest obtained from reference TRBV2 and TRBJ2-3, is as follows: EPEVTQTPSHQVTQMGQEVILRCVPISNHLYFYWYRQILGQKVEFLVSFYNNEISEKSEIFDDQFSVERPDGSNFTLKIRSTKLEDSAMYFCASSKFSGTSGRSRQYFGPGTRLTVL.

At least ten counts were recorded for this clonotype. V is TRBV28 and J is TRBJ1-3, with D hard to call. CDR3 length equals 15 residues. V lost 3 bases to trimming and J lost 1 base, with 10 bases between them. Germline CDR1 MDHEN, CDR2 SYDVKM. This CDR3 is CASSLVSGSGNTIYF. CDR3 in DNA: TGTGCCAGCAGTTTGGTTAGCGGATCTGGAAACACCATATATTTT.

This clonotype was seen more than once but under ten times. The chain is built from TRBV5-1 and TRBJ2-2; unclear D gene. The germline CDR1 and CDR2 sequences are SGHRS and YFSETQ. The CDR3 spans 15 residues. The V end was cut by 4 bases, the J end by 4 bases, with 14 bases between. CDR3 in amino acids: CASSLPEKPTGELFF. The DNA for the CDR3 is TGCGCCAGCAGCCTACCAGAAAAACCCACCGGGGAGCTGTTTTTT.

V usage is TRBV5-1 and J usage is TRBJ2-3; 15 bases match TRBD2. Near its end, the DNA agrees better with TRBJ2-7, so the J call may be wrong. This CDR3 has 14 amino acids. CDR1 and CDR2 from the germline V gene are SGHRS and YFSETQ. Here the CDR3 DNA reads TGCGCCAGCAGCGGGACTAGCGGGAGGAACGAGCAGTACTTC. Residues: CASSGTSGRNEQYF.

This clonotype was observed a handful of times. This chain connects TRBV4-1 to TRBJ2-1; 9 nucleotides line up with TRBD1. CDR3 length equals 18 residues. Germline values: CDR1 MGHRA, CDR2 YSYEKL. J lost 1 base, V lost 2 bases, and 9 bases had no gene match. CDR3 residues: CASSQQPPGQGSYNEQFF. The CDR3 coding sequence is TGCGCCAGCAGCCAACAACCGCCGGGACAGGGTTCCTACAATGAGCAGTTCTTC.

This clonotype has at least ten counts. The V call is TRBV20-1, the J call TRBJ2-1; 12 bases are a match to TRBD2. J was trimmed by 6 bases and V by 0 bases; bases with no gene match: 9. The CDR3 extends over 17 amino acids. Germline V gene lookup returns CDR1 DFQATT and CDR2 SNEGSKA (reference sequence). The CDR3 DNA reads as TGCAGTGCTAGAGAGTCTAGCGGGAGGGCCTTGGGCAATGAGCAGTTCTTC. Encoded protein: CSARESSGRALGNEQFF.

This clonotype was seen at least ten times. The chain uses TRBV28 and TRBJ2-7, with 11 bases identical to TRBD2. The trim removed 1 base at V and 7 bases at J, leaving 9 bases unmatched. The CDR3 contains 16 residues. The germline CDR1 and CDR2 sequences are MDHEN and SYDVKM. In DNA, the CDR3 is TGTGCCAGCAGTTTATTCCTTCTAGCGGGAGGACGGGAGCAGTACTTC. The encoded protein is CASSLFLLAGGREQYF.

This clonotype occurred many times. V gene TRBV29-1 combines with J gene TRBJ2-7; D is perhaps TRBD2 (5 bases). The CDR3 sequence is 13 residues long. V was trimmed by 4 bases and J by 4 bases, leaving 14 bases between them. Germline loops: CDR1 SQVTM, CDR2 ANQGSEA. CDR3 protein: CSVGASQEYEQYF. CDR3 sequence (DNA): TGCAGCGTTGGGGCTAGCCAAGAGTACGAGCAGTACTTC.

This clonotype was seen repeatedly, ten times or more. The chain combines TRBV28 with TRBJ2-7; no reliable D call. The germline CDR1 and CDR2 sequences are MDHEN and SYDVKM. The CDR3 length is 14 residues. The V end was cut by 10 bases, the J end by 3 bases, with 19 bases between. CDR3 coding DNA: TGTGCCACTAAAAGTGGGTTGTCGTTCTACGAGCAGTACTTC. Amino acid sequence: CATKSGLSFYEQYF.

This clonotype was seen repeatedly, ten times or more. The CDR3 is CASSPRGHTADEQFF. The CDR3 bases are TGTGCCAGCAGTCCCCGGGGGCATACGGCGGATGAGCAGTTCTTC. V gene TRBV6-1 combines with J gene TRBJ2-1; D may match TRBD1 or TRBD2 (6 bases each). The CDR3 loop spans 15 amino acids. Between the trimmed V and J ends, which lost 5 bases and 8 bases, there was a span of 19 bases. CDR1 is MNHNS, CDR2 SASEGT, per germline.

This chain links TRBV20-1 with TRBJ1-1; D not resolved. This CDR3 is built from 13 residues. CDR1 and CDR2 from the germline V gene are DFQATT and SNEGSKA (reference sequence). V was pared by 5 bases and J by 4 bases, with 14 bases between. The CDR3 DNA follows: TGCAGTGCTGGGGAAGCCCGGGGCACTGAAGCTTTCTTT. Protein product: CSAGEARGTEAFF.

The chain uses TRBV7-9 and TRBJ2-2; D is uncertain. Germline V lookup: CDR1 SEHNR, CDR2 FQNEAQ (reference sequence). V was cut by 5 bases and J by 4 bases, with 11 bases left in between. The CDR3 loop spans 14 amino acids. CDR3 sequence (DNA): TGTGCCAGCAGCAAAGAGGATTTCACCGGGGAGCTGTTTTTT. As protein: CASSKEDFTGELFF. Combining the CDR3 with reference TRBV7-9 and TRBJ2-2 gives the whole variable domain DTGVSQNPRHKITKRGQNVTFRCDPISEHNRLYWYRQTLGQGPEFLTYFQNEAQLEKSRLLSDRFSAERPKGSFSTLEIQRTEQGDSAMYLCASSKEDFTGELFFGEGSRLTVL.

This clonotype was recorded many times. The genes are TRBV7-2 and TRBJ2-1; D might be TRBD2 (6 bases). Between the trimmed V and J ends, which lost 7 bases and 1 base, there was a span of 14 bases. CDR3 length: 15 residues. Germline lookup yields CDR1 SGHTA and CDR2 FQGNSA. The CDR3 DNA reads TGTGCCAGCATCCACCGGCGGGGATCCTACAATGAGCAGTTCTTC. Its translation: CASIHRRGSYNEQFF.

A remark on this clonotype: Since a much larger clone is just one base distant, this may be a read error. The chain couples TRBV7-9 to TRBJ2-3; TRBD1 is a possible D gene (5 bases). Germline V lookup: CDR1 SEHNR, CDR2 FQNEAQ (reference sequence). This CDR3 is 12 amino acids long. The CDR3 DNA follows: TGTGTCAGCAGCCAGGGCAGGGATACGCAGTATTTT. Protein: CVSSQGRDTQYF. Supplemented by reference TRBV7-9 and TRBJ2-3, the full variable domain reads DTGVSQNPRHKITKRGQNVTFRCDPISEHNRLYWYRQTLGQGPEFLTYFQNEAQLEKSRLLSDRFSAERPKGSFSTLEIQRTEQGDSAMYLCVSSQGRDTQYFGPGTRLTVL.

As concerns this clonotype: A read error is possible here, since a much larger clone lies one base away. The chain combines TRBV28 with TRBJ2-3; D is ambiguous. Trimming removed 5 bases at V and 10 bases at J, with 19 bases between. Germline V gene data show CDR1 as MDHEN and CDR2 as SYDVKM. The CDR3 is 14 residues long. The CDR3 DNA sequence: TGTGCCAGCAGTCTAATTCGAGCCAGTCGCGCGCAGTATTTT. Its protein product is CASSLIRASRAQYF.

This clonotype was seen a handful of times. This sequence joins TRBV12-5 and TRBJ2-1; 12 nucleotides align to TRBD2. Germline lookup yields CDR1 LGHNT and CDR2 FRNRAP. With V trimmed by 6 bases and J by 7 bases, 10 bases remained unmatched. This CDR3 comprises 16 residues. CDR3 in amino acids: CASGPLLAGGKNEQFF. In DNA, the CDR3 is TGTGCTAGTGGCCCCCTACTAGCGGGAGGTAAAAATGAGCAGTTCTTC.

A few counts support this clonotype. The V and J genes are TRBV29-1 and TRBJ2-3; either TRBD1 or TRBD2 may fit D (7 bases each). The CDR3 spans 14 residues. CDR1 is SQVTM and CDR2 is ANQGSEA in the germline V gene. V dropped 4 bases and J dropped 4 bases, with 15 bases sitting between them. The CDR3: CSVAGGGIPDTQYF. CDR3 DNA sequence: TGCAGCGTTGCAGGGGGGGGGATCCCAGATACGCAGTATTTT.

This clonotype showed up many times. The chain uses TRBV5-1 and TRBJ2-3; D gene ambiguous. V was trimmed by 0 bases and J by 6 bases, leaving 8 bases between them. Per the germline V gene, CDR1 is SGHRS and CDR2 is YFSETQ. The CDR3 spans 13 residues. DNA of the CDR3: TGCGCCAGCAGCTTGGCCTTGGTGGATACGCAGTATTTT. It encodes CASSLALVDTQYF.

This clonotype was detected only a few times. The V call is TRBV13, the J call TRBJ2-3, with D possibly TRBD1 on 6 matching bases. In germline, CDR1 is PRHDT, CDR2 FYEKMQ (reference sequence). V was clipped by 0 bases and J by 2 bases, with 9 bases between them. The CDR3 is 15 amino acids. In nucleotides, the CDR3 is TGTGCCAGCAGCTTAGGACAGGGCCCCACAGATACGCAGTATTTT. The encoded protein is CASSLGQGPTDTQYF.

This clonotype was picked up many times. Sequence at one end of the junction differs from germline and may be a read error. The chain employs TRBV5-1 and TRBJ2-1; maybe TRBD2 (5 bases). Germline V gene lookup returns CDR1 SGHRS and CDR2 YFSETQ. The CDR3 runs to 12 residues. CDR3 DNA: TGTGCCAGCAGCTTTCTTGGGAGTGAGCAGTTCTTC. Protein: CASSFLGSEQFF.

This chain links TRBV20-1 with TRBJ2-7, with 10 bases matching TRBD1. This CDR3 comprises 12 residues. From germline, CDR1 is DFQATT and CDR2 SNEGSKA (reference sequence). The CDR3 sequence: CRADRGSAEQYF. The CDR3 coding sequence is TGCAGAGCGGACAGGGGGAGCGCCGAGCAGTACTTC.